One sample yielded the 14 T cell receptor beta chains listed below, sequenced in a study of blood T cell repertoires in COVID-19. Measured with immunoSEQ multiplex PCR; TCRdb has only the in-frame clones, and not every one. This sample has 160,000 or so clones; 75% to 85% occur once, and the top ten carry around 6%. Sequencing was carried out using PBMCs or T cells enriched from blood (not recorded which). These receptors came from a man aged 40-49 years who had recovered from COVID-19.

The chain joins TRBV21-1 to TRBJ2-5; the table's D call of TRBD1 was not tested on the DNA. TRBV21-1 corresponds to a pseudogene. The CDR3 runs to 13 residues. The CDR3 loop reads CASSKCDKETQYF. CDR3 DNA: TGTGCCAGCAGCAAATGCGACAAAGAGACCCAGTACTTC.

The rearrangement joins TRBV19 to TRBJ2-5, with TRBD1 identical over 7 bases. Germline V CDR1 and CDR2: LNHDA, SQIVND (reference sequence). J lost 1 base, V lost 1 base, and 6 bases had no gene match. The CDR3 contains 16 residues. CDR3 sequence: CASSIVGQAIQETQYF. CDR3 nucleotide sequence: TGTGCCAGTAGTATAGTAGGACAGGCGATCCAAGAGACCCAGTACTTC.

J is TRBJ2-5 and V is TRBV7-2; 7 nucleotides match TRBD1. Losses at the gene ends were 5 bases for V and 3 bases for J; bases not matched to a gene: 3. Germline V lookup: CDR1 SGHTA, CDR2 FQGNSA. The length of the CDR3 is 13 residues. CDR3 DNA sequence: TGTGCCAGCAGCAGGGGGACAGAAGAGACCCAGTACTTC. This sequence encodes CASSRGTEETQYF.

The chain recombines TRBV5-1 with TRBJ1-6; 10 positions agree with TRBD1. Germline-derived CDR1 and CDR2 are SGHRS and YFSETQ. The CDR3 is made up of 15 amino acids. The junction had 7 bases not matched to a gene; V was cut back by 4 bases and J by 9 bases. The CDR3 sequence: CASSGGQGIGSPLHF. The CDR3, as DNA: TGCGCCAGCAGCGGGGGACAGGGGATCGGTTCACCCCTCCACTTT. Full variable domain (remainder filled in from reference TRBV5-1 and TRBJ1-6): KAGVTQTPRYLIKTRGQQVTLSCSPISGHRSVSWYQQTPGQGLQFLFEYFSETQRNKGNFPGRFSGRQFSNSRSEMNVSTLELGDSALYLCASSGGQGIGSPLHFGNGTRLTVT.

The genes are TRBV5-1 and TRBJ1-1, with a possible D match to TRBD1 (5 bases). Germline V gives CDR1 SGHRS, CDR2 YFSETQ. The V gene lost 3 bases and the J gene lost 0 bases, with 9 bases spanning the gap. This CDR3 contains 14 residues. CDR3 loop: CASSYEGVNTEAFF. Written as DNA, the CDR3 is TGCGCCAGCAGCTATGAAGGGGTGAACACTGAAGCTTTCTTT. The entire variable domain, with the rest obtained from reference TRBV5-1 and TRBJ1-1, is as follows: KAGVTQTPRYLIKTRGQQVTLSCSPISGHRSVSWYQQTPGQGLQFLFEYFSETQRNKGNFPGRFSGRQFSNSRSEMNVSTLELGDSALYLCASSYEGVNTEAFFGQGTRLTVV.

The chain recombines TRBV18 with TRBJ1-4, with a weak D call TRBD1 (5 bases). Trimming left V 6 bases short and J 4 bases short, with 9 bases between. Germline CDR1 KGHSH, CDR2 LQKENI. The CDR3 is 13 amino acids. CDR3 protein: CASSARVNEKLFF. CDR3 in DNA: TGTGCCAGCTCGGCCAGGGTTAATGAAAAACTGTTTTTT.

The chain couples TRBV5-4 to TRBJ1-2; D is possibly TRBD1 (6 bases). CDR1 is SGHNT, CDR2 YYREEE, per germline (reference sequence). Trimming took 4 bases from V and 5 from J, leaving 12 bases between them. The CDR3 has 13 residues. The CDR3 DNA reads as TGTGCCAGCAGCGGCGGACAGAGTTATGGCTACACCTTC. This gives the protein CASSGGQSYGYTF.

The CDR3 region is CASSLGSGETQYF. Here the CDR3 DNA reads TGTGCCAGCAGCTTAGGGTCAGGAGAGACCCAGTACTTC. V usage is TRBV11-1 and J usage is TRBJ2-5; D is ambiguous. The CDR3 sequence is 13 residues long. V shed 1 base and J shed 4 bases, with 7 bases lying between them. Germline V CDR1 and CDR2: SGHAT, FQDESV (reference sequence).

A single count supports this clone. This sequence joins TRBV2 and TRBJ1-1, with 10 bases fitting TRBD1. The V segment lost 7 bases and the J segment 2 bases; nucleotides outside the gene matches: 4. Germline assignment: CDR1 SNHLY and CDR2 FYNNEI. There are 14 residues in the CDR3. CDR3 nucleotides: TGTGCCAGCACGAGACAGGGGGCAAACACTGAAGCTTTCTTT. Protein product: CASTRQGANTEAFF.

CDR3 loop: CASSQEILAGDFPAEQYF. The DNA for the CDR3 is TGTGCCAGCAGCCAAGAAATTCTAGCGGGGGACTTCCCTGCCGAGCAGTACTTC. The chain recombines TRBV4-2 with TRBJ2-7, with 10 bases lining up with TRBD2. The CDR3 is 18 amino acids. Germline CDR1 is LGHNA and CDR2 is YNFKEQ. V lost 0 bases, J lost 6 bases, and 14 bases stayed unmatched.

The rearrangement uses TRBV2 and TRBJ2-7; D uncertain. Trimming removed 2 bases from V and 6 bases from J, with 8 bases in between. The CDR3 length is 12 residues. Germline V gene data show CDR1 as SNHLY and CDR2 as FYNNEI. The CDR3 loop is CASSEINGEQYV. In DNA form, the CDR3 reads TGTGCCAGCAGTGAAATAAACGGCGAGCAGTACGTC.

The rearrangement uses TRBV7-5 and TRBJ1-5; the table's D call of TRBD1 was not tested on the DNA. TRBV7-5 is reported as a pseudogene. The CDR3 is made up of 15 amino acids. CDR3 loop: CVRSLIWGCFKPQHF. CDR3 nucleotides: TGTGTCAGAAGCTTAATATGGGGCTGTTTCAAGCCCCAGCATTTT.

The V and J genes are TRBV9 and TRBJ1-6, with 10 positions matching TRBD1. In germline, CDR1 is SGDLS, CDR2 YYNGEE. There are 18 residues in the CDR3. Trimming took 3 bases from V and 2 from J; bases not matched to a gene: 8. The CDR3 DNA is TGTGCCAGCAGCGGGGGGGACAGGGGTTCTCCCTATAATTCACCCCTCCACTTT. This translates into CASSGGDRGSPYNSPLHF. Drawing the rest from reference TRBV9 and TRBJ1-6, the complete variable domain is DSGVTQTPKHLITATGQRVTLRCSPRSGDLSVYWYQQSLDQGLQFLIQYYNGEERAKGNILERFSAQQFPDLHSELNLSSLELGDSALYFCASSGGDRGSPYNSPLHFGNGTRLTVT.

The chain recombines TRBV27 with TRBJ2-3; D is possibly TRBD1 (6 bases). The V and J ends lost 2 bases and 7 bases respectively, with 10 bases between them. CDR1 is MNHEY and CDR2 is SMNVEV in the germline V gene (reference sequence). The length of the CDR3 is 13 residues. The CDR3 loop reads CASSLKRGNTQYF. CDR3 coding DNA: TGTGCCAGCAGTTTAAAGAGGGGGAATACGCAGTATTTT.